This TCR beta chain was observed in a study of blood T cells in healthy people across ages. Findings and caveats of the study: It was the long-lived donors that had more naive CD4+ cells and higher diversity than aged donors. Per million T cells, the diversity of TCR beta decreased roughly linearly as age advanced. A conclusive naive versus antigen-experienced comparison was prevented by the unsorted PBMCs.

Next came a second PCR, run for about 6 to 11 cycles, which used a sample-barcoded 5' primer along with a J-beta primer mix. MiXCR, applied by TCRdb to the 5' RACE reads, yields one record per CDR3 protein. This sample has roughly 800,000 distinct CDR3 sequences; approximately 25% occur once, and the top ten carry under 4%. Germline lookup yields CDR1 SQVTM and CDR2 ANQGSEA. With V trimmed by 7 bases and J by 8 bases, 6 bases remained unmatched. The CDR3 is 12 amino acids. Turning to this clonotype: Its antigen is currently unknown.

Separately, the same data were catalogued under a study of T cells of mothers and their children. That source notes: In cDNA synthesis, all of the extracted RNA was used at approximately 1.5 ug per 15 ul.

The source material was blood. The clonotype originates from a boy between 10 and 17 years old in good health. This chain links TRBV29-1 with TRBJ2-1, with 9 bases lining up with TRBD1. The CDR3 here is CSAGTGFDEQFF. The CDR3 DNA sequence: TGCAGCGCCGGGACAGGGTTCGATGAGCAGTTCTTC.